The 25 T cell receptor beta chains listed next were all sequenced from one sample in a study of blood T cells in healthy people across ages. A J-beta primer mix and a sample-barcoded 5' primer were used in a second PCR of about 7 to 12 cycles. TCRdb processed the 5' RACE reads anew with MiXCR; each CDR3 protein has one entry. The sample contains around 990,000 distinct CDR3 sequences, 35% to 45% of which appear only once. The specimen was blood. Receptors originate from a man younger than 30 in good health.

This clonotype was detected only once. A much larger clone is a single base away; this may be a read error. The DNA for the CDR3 is TGCAGCTTAATACCGAGACAGAAGAATGAGCAGTTCTTC. Its protein is CSLIPRQKNEQFF. The chain is built from TRBV29-1 and TRBJ2-1; TRBD1 is a possible D gene (5 bases). Trimming shortened V by 8 bases and J by 7 bases, and 18 bases separated the two germline ends. This CDR3 is 13 amino acids long. Per the germline V gene, CDR1 is SQVTM and CDR2 is ANQGSEA.

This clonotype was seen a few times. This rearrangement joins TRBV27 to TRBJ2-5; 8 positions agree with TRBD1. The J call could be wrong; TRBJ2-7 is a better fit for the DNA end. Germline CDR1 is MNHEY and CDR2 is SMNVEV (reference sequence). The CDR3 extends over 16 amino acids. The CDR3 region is CASSNPNDRGPREQYF. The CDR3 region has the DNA TGTGCCAGCAGTAACCCAAACGACAGGGGCCCCCGCGAGCAGTACTTC.

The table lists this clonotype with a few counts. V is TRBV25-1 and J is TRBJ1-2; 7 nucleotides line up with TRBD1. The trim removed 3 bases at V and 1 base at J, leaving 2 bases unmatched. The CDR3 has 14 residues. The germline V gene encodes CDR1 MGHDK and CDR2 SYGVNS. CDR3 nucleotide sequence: TGTGCCAGCAGTGAGCCAGGGGGTAACTATGGCTACACCTTC. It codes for CASSEPGGNYGYTF.

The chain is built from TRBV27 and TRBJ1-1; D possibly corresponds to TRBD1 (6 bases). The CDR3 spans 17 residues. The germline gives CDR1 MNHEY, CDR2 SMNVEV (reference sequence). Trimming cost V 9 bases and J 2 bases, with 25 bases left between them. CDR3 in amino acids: CASKRGEAGRRNTEAFF. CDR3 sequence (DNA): TGTGCCAGTAAGAGGGGGGAGGCCGGCCGGCGAAACACTGAAGCTTTCTTT.

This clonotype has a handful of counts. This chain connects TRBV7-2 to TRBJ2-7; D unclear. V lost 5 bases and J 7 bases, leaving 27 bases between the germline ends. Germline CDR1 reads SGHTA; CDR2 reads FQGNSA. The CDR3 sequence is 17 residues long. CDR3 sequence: CASSPPSRRLFYNEQYF. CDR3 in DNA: TGTGCCAGCAGCCCTCCTTCGCGCCGGCTTTTCTACAATGAGCAGTACTTC.

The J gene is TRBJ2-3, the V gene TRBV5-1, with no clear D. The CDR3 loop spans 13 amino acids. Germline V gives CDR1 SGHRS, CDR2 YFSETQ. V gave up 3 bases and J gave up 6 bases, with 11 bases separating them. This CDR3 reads CASSSRRLDTQYF. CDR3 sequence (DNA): TGCGCCAGCAGCTCCCGACGGTTGGATACGCAGTATTTT.

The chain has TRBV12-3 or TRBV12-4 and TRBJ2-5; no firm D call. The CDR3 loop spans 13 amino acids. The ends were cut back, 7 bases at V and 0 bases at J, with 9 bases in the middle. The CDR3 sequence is CASTLKDQETQYF. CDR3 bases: TGTGCCAGCACGCTAAAGGACCAAGAGACCCAGTACTTC.

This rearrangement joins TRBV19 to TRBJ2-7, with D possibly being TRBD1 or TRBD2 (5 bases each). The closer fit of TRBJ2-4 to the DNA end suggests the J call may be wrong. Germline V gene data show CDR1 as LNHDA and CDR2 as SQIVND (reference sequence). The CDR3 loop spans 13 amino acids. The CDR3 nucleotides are TGTGCCAGTAGTATAGGGGACGCAAACATTCAGTACTTC. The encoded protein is CASSIGDANIQYF.

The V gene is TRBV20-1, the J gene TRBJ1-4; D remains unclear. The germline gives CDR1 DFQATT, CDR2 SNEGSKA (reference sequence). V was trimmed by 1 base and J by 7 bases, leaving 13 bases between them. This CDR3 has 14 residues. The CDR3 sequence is CSARVNDRVEKLFF. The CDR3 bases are TGCAGTGCTAGAGTTAATGACCGAGTTGAAAAACTGTTTTTT.

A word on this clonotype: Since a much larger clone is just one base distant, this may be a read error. The CDR3 nucleotides read TGTGCCAGCAGTCAAACCGGGACAGGGGCCACTGAAGCTTTCTTT. As protein: CASSQTGTGATEAFF. This sequence joins TRBV12-3 or TRBV12-4 and TRBJ1-1, with 10 bases aligning to TRBD1. V dropped 5 bases and J dropped 4; count of bases not matched to a gene: 7. The CDR3 has 15 residues.

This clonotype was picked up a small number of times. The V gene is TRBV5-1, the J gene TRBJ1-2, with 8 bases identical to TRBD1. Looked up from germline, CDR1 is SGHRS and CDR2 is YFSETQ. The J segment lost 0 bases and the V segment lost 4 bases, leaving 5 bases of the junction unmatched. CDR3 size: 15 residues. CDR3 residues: CASSAGQAANYGYTF. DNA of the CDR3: TGCGCCAGCAGCGCGGGACAGGCAGCTAACTATGGCTACACCTTC. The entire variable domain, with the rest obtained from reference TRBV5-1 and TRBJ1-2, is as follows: KAGVTQTPRYLIKTRGQQVTLSCSPISGHRSVSWYQQTPGQGLQFLFEYFSETQRNKGNFPGRFSGRQFSNSRSEMNVSTLELGDSALYLCASSAGQAANYGYTFGSGTRLTVV.

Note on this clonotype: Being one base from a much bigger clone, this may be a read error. Here the CDR3 reads CVSSLLGNTEAFF. Here the CDR3 DNA reads TGTGTCAGCAGCCTTTTGGGGAACACTGAAGCTTTCTTT. The J gene is TRBJ1-1, the V gene TRBV12-3 or TRBV12-4; D ambiguous. This CDR3 has 13 residues.

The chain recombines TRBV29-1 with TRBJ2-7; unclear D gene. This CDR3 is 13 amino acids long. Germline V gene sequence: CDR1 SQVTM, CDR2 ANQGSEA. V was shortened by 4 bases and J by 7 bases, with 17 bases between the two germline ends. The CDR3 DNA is TGCAGCGTTGGGGTAGCCAGCGACAATGAGCAGTACTTC. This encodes CSVGVASDNEQYF.

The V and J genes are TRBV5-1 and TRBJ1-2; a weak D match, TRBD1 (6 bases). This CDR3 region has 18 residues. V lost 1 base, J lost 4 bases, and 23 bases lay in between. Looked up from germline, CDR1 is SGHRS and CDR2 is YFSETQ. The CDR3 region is CASSLWGLSGEKFYGYTF. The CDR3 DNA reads TGCGCCAGCAGCTTGTGGGGGCTCTCAGGAGAAAAATTCTATGGCTACACCTTC.

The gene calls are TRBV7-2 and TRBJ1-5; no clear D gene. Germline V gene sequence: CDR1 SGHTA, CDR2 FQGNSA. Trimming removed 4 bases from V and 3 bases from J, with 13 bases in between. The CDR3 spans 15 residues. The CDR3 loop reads CASSSATGFNQPQHF. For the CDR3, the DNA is TGTGCCAGCAGCTCCGCGACCGGATTCAATCAGCCCCAGCATTTT.

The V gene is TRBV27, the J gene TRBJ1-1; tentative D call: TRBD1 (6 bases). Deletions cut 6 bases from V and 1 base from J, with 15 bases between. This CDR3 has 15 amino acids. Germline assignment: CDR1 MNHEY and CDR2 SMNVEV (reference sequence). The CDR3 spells CASRRGDLSNTEAFF. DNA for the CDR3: TGTGCCAGCAGGAGGGGGGACTTATCGAACACTGAAGCTTTCTTT.

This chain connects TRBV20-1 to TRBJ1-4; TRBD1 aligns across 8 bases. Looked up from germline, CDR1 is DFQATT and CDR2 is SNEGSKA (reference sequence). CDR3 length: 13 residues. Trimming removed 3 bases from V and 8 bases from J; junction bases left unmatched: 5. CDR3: CSASRGRREKLFF. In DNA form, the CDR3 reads TGCAGTGCTAGCAGGGGGCGACGGGAAAAACTGTTTTTT.

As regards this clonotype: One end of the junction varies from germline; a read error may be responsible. The CDR3 nucleotides read TGTGTCAGCAGTTACCTCAGGGACCAAGAGACCCAGTACTTC. Its translation: CVSSYLRDQETQYF. The chain employs TRBV6-2 or TRBV6-3 and TRBJ2-5; TRBD1 is a possible D gene (5 bases). This CDR3 spans 14 amino acids. CDR1 is MNHEY, CDR2 SVGEGT, per germline.

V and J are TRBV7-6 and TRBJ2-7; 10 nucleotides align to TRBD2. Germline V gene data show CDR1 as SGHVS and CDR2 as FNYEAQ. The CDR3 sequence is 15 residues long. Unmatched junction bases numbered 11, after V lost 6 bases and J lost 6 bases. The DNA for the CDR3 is TGTGCCAGCAGTCTAGGAGGACTAGCGGCGGCCGAGCAGTACTTC. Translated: CASSLGGLAAAEQYF. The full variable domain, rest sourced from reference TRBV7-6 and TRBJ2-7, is GAGVSQSPRYKVTKRGQDVALRCDPISGHVSLYWYRQALGQGPEFLTYFNYEAQQDKSGLPNDRFSAERPEGSISTLTIQRTEQRDSAMYRCASSLGGLAAAEQYFGPGTRLTVT.

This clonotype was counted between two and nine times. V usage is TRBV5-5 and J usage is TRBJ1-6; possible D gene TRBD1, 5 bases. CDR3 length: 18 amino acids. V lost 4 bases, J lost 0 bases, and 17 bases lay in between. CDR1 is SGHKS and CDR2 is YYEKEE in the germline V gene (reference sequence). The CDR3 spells CASSRSGTYSSYNSPLHF. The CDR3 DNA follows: TGTGCCAGCAGCAGATCCGGGACCTACAGCTCCTATAATTCACCCCTCCACTTT.

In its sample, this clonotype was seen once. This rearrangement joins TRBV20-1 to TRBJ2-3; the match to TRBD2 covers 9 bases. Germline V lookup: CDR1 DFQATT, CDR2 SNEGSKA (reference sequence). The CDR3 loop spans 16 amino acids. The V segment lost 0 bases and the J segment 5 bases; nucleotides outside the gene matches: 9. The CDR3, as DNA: TGCAGTGCTAGAGATGTGCGGGGGGGCCGTAAAGATACGCAGTATTTT. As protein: CSARDVRGGRKDTQYF.

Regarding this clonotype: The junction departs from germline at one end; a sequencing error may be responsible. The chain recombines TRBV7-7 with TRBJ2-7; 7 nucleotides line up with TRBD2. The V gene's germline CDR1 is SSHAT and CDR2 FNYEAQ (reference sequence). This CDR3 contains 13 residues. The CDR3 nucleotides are TGTGCTAGCAGCTCCGGGACTAACACCGAGCAGTACTTC. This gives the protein CASSSGTNTEQYF. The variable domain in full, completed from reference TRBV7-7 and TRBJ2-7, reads GAGVSQSPRYKVTKRGQDVTLRCDPISSHATLYWYQQALGQGPEFLTYFNYEAQPDKSGLPSDRFSAERPEGSISTLTIQRTEQRDSAMYRCASSSGTNTEQYFGPGTRLTVT.

In DNA form, the CDR3 reads TGTGCCAGCAGTTACATGCCTCAGCGGGGGGGGGGCCATGAGCAGTTCTTC. It encodes CASSYMPQRGGGHEQFF. The chain couples TRBV6-5 to TRBJ2-1, with 10 bases fitting TRBD2. CDR1 is MNHEY, CDR2 SVGAGI, per germline. Trimming removed 2 bases from V and 8 bases from J; junction bases left unmatched: 12. This CDR3 region has 17 residues.

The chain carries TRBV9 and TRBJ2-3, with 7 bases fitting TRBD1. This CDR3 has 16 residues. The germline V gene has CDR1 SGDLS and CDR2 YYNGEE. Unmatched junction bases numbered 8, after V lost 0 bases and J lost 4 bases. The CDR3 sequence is CASSVGTGERADTQYF. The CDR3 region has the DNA TGTGCCAGCAGCGTAGGAACAGGGGAAAGGGCAGATACGCAGTATTTT.

The CDR3 region is CASSGDPAEAFF. Here the CDR3 DNA reads TGTGCCAGCAGCGGGGACCCAGCTGAAGCTTTCTTT. This sequence joins TRBV3-1 and TRBJ1-1; perhaps TRBD1 as D (5 bases). The CDR3 extends over 12 amino acids. Trimming pared 5 bases from V and 6 bases from J, leaving 10 bases between. Germline V gene data show CDR1 as LGHDT and CDR2 as YNNKEL (reference sequence).